The rows below give T cell receptor beta chains drawn from one sample of a study of high-grade serous ovarian cancer treatment subgroups. Profiled with immunoSEQ multiplex PCR; TCRdb holds only in-frame clones, not every one. Counted here are about 16,000 clones, about 86% occurring once; the ten biggest clones make up over 5.5%. Sequencing was carried out using tumor tissue. All receptors come from a human donor with high-grade serous ovarian cancer. The CDR3 runs from the conserved cysteine through the conserved F or W. D genes are given only for firm matches. Clone size, where shown, is once, few, many, or a class for clones that have expanded.

clone size	D gene	J gene	V gene	CDR3 protein	CDR3 DNA
-	-	TRBJ2-3	TRBV2	CASSGDMFLGDTDTQYF	TGTGCCAGCAGTGGTGACATGTTCCTCGGGGACACAGATACGCAGTATTTT
-	-	TRBJ1-2	TRBV29-1	CSVGGANYGYTF	TGCAGCGTTGGGGGGGCTAACTATGGCTACACCTTC
-	-	TRBJ1-2	TRBV4-2	CASSHLLTDGPYGYTF	TGTGCCAGCAGCCACCTACTCACTGACGGACCCTATGGCTACACCTTC
-	-	TRBJ1-2	TRBV6-5	CASSYGGGSSNYGYTF	TGTGCCAGCAGTTACGGCGGCGGAAGTTCTAACTATGGCTACACCTTC
-	-	TRBJ1-4	TRBV7-9	CASSLEGVELFF	TGTGCCAGCAGCTTAGAAGGAGTGGAACTGTTTTTT
-	-	TRBJ2-1	TRBV6-1	CASSDKGGNGNEQFF	TGTGCCAGCAGTGACAAGGGGGGGAATGGGAATGAGCAGTTCTTC
once	TRBD2	TRBJ2-3	TRBV5-1	CASSILAADTQYF	TGCGCCAGCAGCATACTAGCGGCAGATACGCAGTATTTT
few	-	TRBJ1-6	TRBV7-9	CASSLIRNNSPLHF	TGTGCCAGCAGCTTAATCAGAAATAATTCACCCCTCCACTTT
few	-	TRBJ1-1	TRBV19	CASSAPGRLNTEAFF	TGTGCCAGTAGTGCGCCGGGACGCCTGAACACTGAAGCTTTCTTT
-	-	TRBJ1-5	TRBV6-6	CASTREAVIEPQHF	TGTGCCAGCACCCGGGAGGCCGTTATCGAGCCCCAGCATTTT
few	-	TRBJ1-5	TRBV30	CAWSMTGIDQPQHF	TGTGCCTGGAGTATGACAGGTATTGATCAGCCCCAGCATTTT
-	-	TRBJ1-1	TRBV6-5	CASSGGGTEAFF	TGTGCCAGCAGTGGAGGGGGCACTGAAGCTTTCTTT
-	-	TRBJ1-1	TRBV27	CASSRGGTEAFF	TGTGCCAGCAGCCGAGGGGGGACTGAAGCTTTCTTT
once	-	TRBJ1-2	TRBV6-5	CASSRTTESYGYTF	TGTGCCAGCAGCCGTACTACAGAGAGCTATGGCTACACCTTC
-	-	TRBJ1-2	TRBV6-5	CASRRVEVFGGYTF	TGTGCCAGCAGGAGGGTGGAAGTCTTCGGTGGCTACACCTTC
-	-	TRBJ1-1	TRBV6-1	CASSFWRTEAFF	TGTGCCAGCAGTTTCTGGAGGACTGAAGCTTTCTTT
-	-	TRBJ1-4	TRBV19	CASTATWSNEKLFF	TGTGCCAGTACCGCTACCTGGAGTAATGAAAAACTGTTTTTT
-	-	TRBJ1-5	TRBV7-2	CASSFDFNQPQHF	TGTGCCAGCAGCTTCGATTTCAATCAGCCCCAGCATTTT
once	-	TRBJ1-1	TRBV5-1	CASGPLHTNTEAFF	TGCGCCAGCGGTCCCTTACATACGAACACTGAAGCTTTCTTT
-	-	TRBJ2-2	TRBV6-5	CASSAGVVGELFF	TGTGCCAGCAGCGCAGGGGTAGTCGGGGAGCTGTTTTTT
-	-	TRBJ2-3	TRBV6-5	CASSYGGFSNTQYF	TGTGCCAGCAGTTACGGGGGGTTCAGTAATACGCAGTATTTT
-	TRBD1	TRBJ1-4	TRBV28	CASFPGTGDEKLFF	TGTGCCAGCTTTCCCGGGACAGGGGATGAAAAACTGTTTTTT
-	TRBD1	TRBJ1-4	TRBV4-2	CASSQVGTGGSREKLFF	TGTGCCAGCAGCCAAGTCGGGACAGGGGGCTCTCGGGAAAAACTGTTTTTT
-	-	TRBJ1-2	TRBV7-6	CASSFLLGDGYTF	TGTGCCAGCAGCTTTCTCCTAGGGGATGGCTACACCTTC
-	-	TRBJ2-2	TRBV30	CAWSVQRSGELFF	TGTGCCTGGAGTGTACAAAGGTCCGGGGAGCTGTTTTTT
-	-	TRBJ2-5	TRBV21-1	CASSKVPDRQRRGTQYF	TGTGCCAGCAGCAAAGTCCCGGACAGACAAAGAAGGGGGACCCAGTACTTC
-	TRBD1	TRBJ1-1	TRBV27	CASSLHTRGQRNTEAFF	TGTGCCAGCAGCCTACATACCCGGGGACAGCGGAACACTGAAGCTTTCTTT
once	-	TRBJ1-2	TRBV10-3	CAINGEFRGIYGYTF	TGTGCCATCAATGGGGAATTCCGGGGAATCTATGGCTACACCTTC